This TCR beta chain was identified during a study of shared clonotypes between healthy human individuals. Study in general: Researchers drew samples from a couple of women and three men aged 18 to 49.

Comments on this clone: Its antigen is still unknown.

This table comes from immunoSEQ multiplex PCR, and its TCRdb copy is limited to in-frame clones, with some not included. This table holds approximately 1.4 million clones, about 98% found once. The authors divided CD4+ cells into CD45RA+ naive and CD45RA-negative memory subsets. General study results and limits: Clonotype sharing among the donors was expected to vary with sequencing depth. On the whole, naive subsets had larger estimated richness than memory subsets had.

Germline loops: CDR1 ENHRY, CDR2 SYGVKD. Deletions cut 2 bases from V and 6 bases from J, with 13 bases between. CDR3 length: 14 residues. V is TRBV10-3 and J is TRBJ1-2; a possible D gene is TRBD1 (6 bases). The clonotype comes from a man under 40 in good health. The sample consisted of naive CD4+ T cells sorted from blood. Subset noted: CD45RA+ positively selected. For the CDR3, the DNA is TGTGCCATCAGTGAGCAACAGGGATGGGATGGCTACACCTTC. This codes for CAISEQQGWDGYTF.